This T cell receptor beta chain derives from a study of patients and donors after allogeneic stem cell transplantation. Looked up from germline, CDR1 is MNHEY and CDR2 is SMNVEV (reference sequence). The CDR3 contains 17 residues. The V end was cut by 0 bases, the J end by 1 base, with 13 bases between. One entry per CDR3 protein results from TCRdb running MiXCR on the RT-PCR reads. This sample has some 960,000 distinct CDR3 sequences; 15% to 20% occur once, and the top ten carry roughly 6%. This clonotype was picked up a small number of times. The sequence came from a human donor who was either an allogeneic HSCT recipient or a stem cell or donor lymphocyte infusion donor (not recorded which). It is not recorded whose cells these are; they may come from a transplant donor. This chain connects TRBV27 to TRBJ1-3, with D possibly TRBD1 on 5 matching bases. Sequencing was carried out using blood, either unsorted or a sorted T cell fraction (not recorded which). The CDR3 protein is CASSLSGERPSGNTIYF. The CDR3 bases are TGTGCCAGCAGTTTATCGGGGGAGCGTCCTTCTGGAAACACCATATATTTT.